These T cell receptor beta chains were read from a single sample in a study of technical replicates of blood from several donors. Assay used: immunoSEQ multiplex PCR; TCRdb lists only in-frame clones, some missing. The sample lists 65,000 to 85,000 clones; just under 95% were seen once. Sequencing was done on a sample of T cells isolated from PBMCs. Receptor source: a human donor in good health. Both conserved end residues are part of each CDR3. The D gene is left open where the match is weak. The size entry is marked missing in some rows and otherwise reads once, few, many or a size class.

clone_size	j_call	d_call	cdr3_length	v_call	cdr3_nt	cdr3_aa
-	TRBJ2-7	-	14	TRBV4-1	TGCGCCAGCAGCCAAGCCCCGGGGAGCCACGAGCAGTACTTC	CASSQAPGSHEQYF
-	TRBJ2-1	TRBD2	15	TRBV6-6	TGTGCCAGCAGTGATAGCGGGAGGGCCTCGGATGAGCAGTTCTTC	CASSDSGRASDEQFF
-	TRBJ1-5	-	15	TRBV7-2	TGTGCCAGCAGCTTAATTAGGACAGCGAATCAGCCCCAGCATTTT	CASSLIRTANQPQHF
-	TRBJ2-4	-	13	TRBV6-6	TGTGCCAGCAAGATTGAGGGAGTGAGCATTCAGTACTTC	CASKIEGVSIQYF
-	TRBJ2-3	-	13	TRBV9	TGTGCCAGCAGCGTAGCGAGCACAGATACGCAGTATTTT	CASSVASTDTQYF
-	TRBJ2-5	TRBD1	16	TRBV7-7	TGTGCCAGCAGCCTGTCTTTTGGGACAGGGATAGAGACCCAGTACTTC	CASSLSFGTGIETQYF
once	TRBJ2-7	TRBD1	14	TRBV4-3	TGCGCCAGCAGGTTGGACAGGGGGCCGTACGAGCAGTACTTC	CASRLDRGPYEQYF
-	TRBJ1-3	-	14	TRBV27	TGTGCCAGCAGCCCCTCGGGGACTGGAAACACCATATATTTT	CASSPSGTGNTIYF
-	TRBJ1-2	TRBD1	13	TRBV5-6	TGTGCCAGTATGACCGGGACAGGGTATGGCTACACCTTC	CASMTGTGYGYTF
once	TRBJ2-7	-	19	TRBV4-2	TGTGCCAGCAGCCAAGATCGATACCGTCCCGGGACACCTTCCTACGAGCAGTACTTC	CASSQDRYRPGTPSYEQYF
-	TRBJ2-7	-	13	TRBV4-1	TGCGCCAGCAGCCAACGGCTAGGCGGAGAGCAGTACTTC	CASSQRLGGEQYF
few	TRBJ1-1	TRBD1	13	TRBV2	TGTGCCAGCATCGACAGGGGAATACCTGAAGCTTTCTTT	CASIDRGIPEAFF
once	TRBJ1-2	-	14	TRBV18	TGTGCCAGCTCACCCAGGGCCGTTAACTATGGCTACACCTTC	CASSPRAVNYGYTF